The rows below give T cell receptor beta chains drawn from one sample of a study of blood T cell repertoires in COVID-19. The data were produced by immunoSEQ multiplex PCR, yet TCRdb's version contains in-frame clones alone and is incomplete. The sample includes approximately 190,000 clones, roughly four fifths of them seen just once. The sample taken for sequencing was peripheral blood. These receptors came from a woman between 35 and 50 years old with acute or convalescent COVID-19. Both conserved end residues are part of each CDR3.

V gene	J gene	CDR3 protein
TRBV5-1	TRBJ2-5	CATGELAGPQETQYF
TRBV7-7	TRBJ2-7	CAIQGAQNEQYF
TRBV7-9	TRBJ1-6	CASNLRGRNSPLHF
TRBV16	TRBJ2-7	CASSHWRLWEQYF
TRBV11-2	TRBJ2-1	CASSFTLAGGHNEQFF
TRBV2	TRBJ1-5	CASSEGATGTNQPQHF
TRBV15	TRBJ1-1	CATSIPGQGHSFF
TRBV30	TRBJ1-1	CARPRGGGTEAFF
TRBV11-3	TRBJ2-2	CASSPSPGSNTGELFF
TRBV5-4	TRBJ2-3	CASSLWIGRGGTDTQYF